This entry lists 22 T cell receptor beta chains sequenced from one sample in a study of cytomegalovirus exposure and HLA in healthy donors. The PCR contained 60 Vbeta and 13 Jbeta primers. Clones were sequenced by immunoSEQ multiplex PCR, and TCRdb holds only the in-frame ones, with some missing. This sample's table has approximately 79,000 clones. Sequencing used PBMCs. The source of these receptors is a boy between 10 and 17 years old in good health and CMV-seronegative.

The chain has TRBV5-6 and TRBJ2-5; TRBD2 agrees at 7 bases. The CDR3 length is 15 residues. V gave up 1 base and J gave up 6 bases; unmatched junction bases: 9. Germline CDR1 reads SGHDT; CDR2 reads YYEEEE. CDR3 region: CASSLWRGSSKTQYF. The DNA of the CDR3 is TGTGCCAGCAGCTTGTGGCGGGGGTCATCGAAGACCCAGTACTTC.

The V call is TRBV6-5, the J call TRBJ1-2; 7 nucleotides agree with TRBD1. Per the germline V gene, CDR1 is MNHEY and CDR2 is SVGAGI. V gave up 6 bases and J gave up 6 bases; unmatched junction bases: 7. The CDR3 loop spans 13 amino acids. The CDR3 DNA reads TGTGCCAGCAGCAGAACAGACAGGGATGGCTACACCTTC. This codes for CASSRTDRDGYTF.

This chain joins TRBV4-1 and TRBJ2-2, with 7 bases aligning to TRBD1. Trimming cost V 0 bases and J 6 bases; bases outside gene matches: 7. Germline V gene data show CDR1 as MGHRA and CDR2 as YSYEKL. CDR3 length equals 16 residues. The CDR3 bases are TGCGCCAGCAGCCAAGATCGACAGGGATGGGCCGGGGAGCTGTTTTTT. Translated, it gives CASSQDRQGWAGELFF.

This sequence joins TRBV29-1 and TRBJ2-7, with 14 bases aligning to TRBD2. The germline V gene encodes CDR1 SQVTM and CDR2 ANQGSEA. This CDR3 region has 17 residues. V lost 7 bases and J lost 0; bases outside the gene matches: 11. The CDR3 sequence: CSAFAWTSGRTSYEQYF. The CDR3 DNA is TGCAGCGCTTTCGCATGGACTAGCGGGAGGACCTCCTACGAGCAGTACTTC.

The CDR3 spells CASSLRALGTNEKLFF. The CDR3 bases are TGTGCCAGCAGCCTCAGGGCCCTTGGAACTAATGAAAAACTGTTTTTT. The rearrangement links TRBV7-3 to TRBJ1-4, with TRBD1 as a possible D gene (5 bases). Germline assignment: CDR1 SGHTA and CDR2 FQGTGA. Deletions cut 5 bases from V and 1 base from J, with 14 bases between. This CDR3 spans 16 amino acids.

The V call is TRBV4-3, the J call TRBJ2-3, with a weak D call TRBD2 (6 bases). V was cut by 0 bases and J by 3 bases, with 7 bases left in between. This CDR3 contains 14 residues. Per germline, CDR1 LGHNA and CDR2 YSLEER. The CDR3 protein is CASSQDAGTDTQYF. The CDR3 nucleotides are TGCGCCAGCAGCCAAGATGCGGGAACAGATACGCAGTATTTT.

This chain connects TRBV18 to TRBJ2-5, with 8 bases fitting TRBD2. The CDR3 extends over 16 amino acids. Germline values: CDR1 KGHSH, CDR2 LQKENI. Trimming at V came to 6 bases and at J to 4 bases, leaving 13 bases not matched to a gene. CDR3 in amino acids: CASSPRGSGAPETQYF. For the CDR3, the DNA is TGTGCCAGCTCCCCTAGGGGTAGCGGGGCCCCAGAGACCCAGTACTTC.

The V gene is TRBV5-1, the J gene TRBJ1-2; a weak D match, TRBD1 (6 bases). Germline assignment: CDR1 SGHRS and CDR2 YFSETQ. The V gene lost 5 bases and the J gene lost 0 bases, with 17 bases spanning the gap. The CDR3 has 16 amino acids. The CDR3 bases are TGCGCCAGCAGTTCCGGCGGGGGGCAGGCTAACTATGGCTACACCTTC. It specifies CASSSGGGQANYGYTF.

V usage is TRBV4-3 and J usage is TRBJ2-7; possible D gene TRBD1, 5 bases. The V gene's germline CDR1 is LGHNA and CDR2 YSLEER. Trimming pared 0 bases from V and 2 bases from J, leaving 14 bases between. This CDR3 has 16 residues. CDR3 residues: CASSQDTAGNAYEQYF. CDR3 in DNA: TGCGCCAGCAGCCAAGACACGGCAGGGAATGCCTACGAGCAGTACTTC.

The chain employs TRBV2 and TRBJ1-1; TRBD1 agrees at 8 bases. Germline V gene sequence: CDR1 SNHLY, CDR2 FYNNEI. The V segment lost 2 bases and the J segment 5 bases; nucleotides outside the gene matches: 4. The CDR3 is made up of 14 amino acids. The CDR3 sequence is CASSELQGVTEAFF. In nucleotides, the CDR3 is TGTGCCAGCAGTGAACTACAGGGGGTGACTGAAGCTTTCTTT.

The rearrangement links TRBV2 to TRBJ1-1; D call uncertain. Per germline, CDR1 SNHLY and CDR2 FYNNEI. Trimming removed 7 bases from V and 1 base from J, with 16 bases in between. The CDR3 is made up of 15 amino acids. The CDR3, as DNA: TGTGCCAGCACCCTACGGGAGTCAGGGAACACTGAAGCTTTCTTT. Protein sequence: CASTLRESGNTEAFF.

The chain recombines TRBV7-6 with TRBJ2-1; D is ambiguous. The germline CDR1 and CDR2 sequences are SGHVS and FNYEAQ. This CDR3 region has 13 residues. With 9 bases removed from V and 8 bases from J, the gap between germline ends came to 17 bases. The CDR3 DNA reads as TGTGCCAGTGCGGAGCGTAGAGTTCATGAGCAGTTCTTC. Its protein is CASAERRVHEQFF.

The chain carries TRBV9 and TRBJ2-7, with a weak D call TRBD1 (6 bases). The CDR3 length is 15 residues. Per the germline V gene, CDR1 is SGDLS and CDR2 is YYNGEE. Trimming pared 0 bases from V and 4 bases from J, leaving 14 bases between. CDR3: CASSVGAGEVYEQYF. Here the CDR3 DNA reads TGTGCCAGCAGCGTAGGCGCAGGGGAAGTTTACGAGCAGTACTTC.

The chain recombines TRBV6-5 with TRBJ1-4; TRBD1 matches at 8 bases. Trimming at V came to 1 base and at J to 10 bases, leaving 5 bases not matched to a gene. Germline-derived CDR1 and CDR2 are MNHEY and SVGAGI. The CDR3 contains 14 residues. CDR3 in DNA: TGTGCCAGCAGTTACTACGACAGGGGCGGAAAACTGTTTTTT. Translation: CASSYYDRGGKLFF.

This chain uses TRBV4-3 with TRBJ1-3, with no clear D. Germline values: CDR1 LGHNA, CDR2 YSLEER. The CDR3 consists of 16 residues. V lost 0 bases, J lost 0 bases, and 9 bases lay in between. As DNA, the CDR3 is TGCGCCAGCAGCCAAGATGCGGGAGGCTCTGGAAACACCATATATTTT. Protein: CASSQDAGGSGNTIYF.

The chain carries TRBV13 and TRBJ1-2, with TRBD1 matching 9 bases. Germline V gene sequence: CDR1 PRHDT, CDR2 FYEKMQ (reference sequence). Trimming at V came to 2 bases and at J to 7 bases, leaving 11 bases not matched to a gene. The CDR3 has 16 residues. In DNA form, the CDR3 reads TGTGCCAGCAGCTTAACACACGGGACAGGGATAGGTGGCTACACCTTC. It specifies CASSLTHGTGIGGYTF.

This chain links TRBV29-1 with TRBJ1-1, with 10 nucleotides matching TRBD1. J lost 2 bases, V lost 4 bases, and 4 bases had no gene match. Germline CDR1 SQVTM, CDR2 ANQGSEA. The CDR3 length is 14 residues. Here the CDR3 reads CSVVETGGNTEAFF. The CDR3 region has the DNA TGCAGCGTTGTGGAGACAGGGGGCAACACTGAAGCTTTCTTT. Full variable domain (remainder filled in from reference TRBV29-1 and TRBJ1-1): SAVISQKPSRDICQRGTSLTIQCQVDSQVTMMFWYRQQPGQSLTLIATANQGSEATYESGFVIDKFPISRPNLTFSTLTVSNMSPEDSSIYLCSVVETGGNTEAFFGQGTRLTVV.

V is TRBV9 and J is TRBJ2-7, with a possible D match to TRBD2 (5 bases). This CDR3 contains 14 residues. Trimming stripped 0 bases from V and 4 bases from J, with 11 bases between. The germline CDR1 and CDR2 sequences are SGDLS and YYNGEE. The CDR3 DNA follows: TGTGCCAGCAGCGTAGACGAGGGTACGTACGAGCAGTACTTC. Its protein product is CASSVDEGTYEQYF.

The chain combines TRBV29-1 with TRBJ2-1; D perhaps matches TRBD2 (5 bases). CDR3 length: 16 amino acids. CDR1 is SQVTM, CDR2 ANQGSEA, per germline. V lost 3 bases and J 0 bases, leaving 15 bases between the germline ends. The CDR3 region is CSVDLNAGSSYNEQFF. The CDR3, as DNA: TGCAGCGTTGACTTGAACGCGGGTAGCTCCTACAATGAGCAGTTCTTC.

V gene TRBV6-5 combines with J gene TRBJ2-1, with 11 bases aligning to TRBD2. After removal of 5 bases from V and 7 bases from J, the junction contained 7 bases not matched to a gene. The V gene's germline CDR1 is MNHEY and CDR2 SVGAGI. The CDR3 has 15 residues. CDR3 amino acids: CASSRTTSGNNEQFF. In nucleotides, the CDR3 is TGTGCCAGCAGTCGAACGACTAGCGGGAATAATGAGCAGTTCTTC.

The chain combines TRBV5-6 with TRBJ1-1, with D perhaps TRBD1 (6 bases). This CDR3 has 15 amino acids. Germline V gene data show CDR1 as SGHDT and CDR2 as YYEEEE. The germline V and J ends were trimmed by 0 bases and 5 bases, with 14 bases remaining between them. The CDR3 sequence is CASSLAGAVGTEAFF. The CDR3 nucleotides read TGTGCCAGCAGCTTGGCAGGGGCGGTCGGGACTGAAGCTTTCTTT.

The chain combines TRBV18 with TRBJ1-2; TRBD1 might be the D (5 bases). This CDR3 is 13 amino acids long. V dropped 3 bases and J dropped 5 bases, with 10 bases sitting between them. The germline gives CDR1 KGHSH, CDR2 LQKENI. CDR3 sequence: CASSPGREYGYTF. CDR3 bases: TGTGCCAGCTCACCGGGCAGGGAATATGGCTACACCTTC.